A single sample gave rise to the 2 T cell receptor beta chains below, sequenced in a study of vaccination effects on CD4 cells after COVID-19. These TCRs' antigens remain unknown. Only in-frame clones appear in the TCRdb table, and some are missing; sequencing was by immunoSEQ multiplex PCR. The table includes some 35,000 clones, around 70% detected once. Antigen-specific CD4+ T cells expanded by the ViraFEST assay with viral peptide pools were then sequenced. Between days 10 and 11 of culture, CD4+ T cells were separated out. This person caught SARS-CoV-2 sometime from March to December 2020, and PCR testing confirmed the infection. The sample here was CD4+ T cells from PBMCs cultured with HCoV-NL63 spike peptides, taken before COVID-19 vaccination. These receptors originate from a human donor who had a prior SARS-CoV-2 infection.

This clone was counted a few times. This chain's CDR3 is CASSQDSSGYGYTF. The CDR3, as DNA: TGTGCCAGCAGCCAAGATTCTTCGGGCTATGGCTACACCTTC. This chain connects TRBV3-1 (or the pseudogene TRBV3-2) to TRBJ1-2; D is ambiguous. V lost 0 bases and J 4 bases, leaving 9 bases between the germline ends. The CDR3 runs to 14 residues. Looked up from germline, CDR1 is LGHDT and CDR2 is YNNKEL (reference sequence).

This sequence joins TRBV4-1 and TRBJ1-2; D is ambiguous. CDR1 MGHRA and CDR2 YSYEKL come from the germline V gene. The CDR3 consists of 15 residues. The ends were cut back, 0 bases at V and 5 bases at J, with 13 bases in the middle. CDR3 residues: CASSQDLRTTYGYTF. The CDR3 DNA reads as TGCGCCAGCAGCCAAGATCTCAGGACGACTTATGGCTACACCTTC.